This T cell receptor beta chain was retrieved from a study of Graves' ophthalmopathy and Graves' hyperthyroidism. Per the germline V gene, CDR1 is MDHEN and CDR2 is SYDVKM. This CDR3 has 15 amino acids. The V end lost 0 bases, the J end lost 7 bases, and 15 bases lay between the germline ends. Amplifying from RNA transcripts, the study obtained TCR beta CDR3 regions. HTBI primers primed a first-round RT-PCR, and a second-round multiplex PCR followed. Each CDR3 protein is one row after TCRdb ran MiXCR on the multiplex PCR reads. The sample has about 210,000 distinct CDR3 sequences, around 28% seen once. There are many counts of this clonotype.

The chain employs TRBV28 and TRBJ1-1; D uncertain. Sequenced sample: peripheral blood. The receptor's source is a man aged 45-60 years with Graves' ophthalmopathy. In nucleotides, the CDR3 is TGTGCCAGCAGTTTATGGGAGGGCGGAGCCAGTGAAGCTTTCTTT. Its translation is CASSLWEGGASEAFF.